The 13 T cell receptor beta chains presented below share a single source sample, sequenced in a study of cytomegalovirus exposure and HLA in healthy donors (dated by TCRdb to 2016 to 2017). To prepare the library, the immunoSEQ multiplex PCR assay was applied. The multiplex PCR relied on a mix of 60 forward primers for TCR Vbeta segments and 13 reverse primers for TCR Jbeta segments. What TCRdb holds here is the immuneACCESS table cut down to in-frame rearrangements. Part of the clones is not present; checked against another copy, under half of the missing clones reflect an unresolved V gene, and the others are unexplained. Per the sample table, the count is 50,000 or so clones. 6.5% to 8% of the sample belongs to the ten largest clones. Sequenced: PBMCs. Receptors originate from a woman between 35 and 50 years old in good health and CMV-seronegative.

CDR3 coding DNA: TGTGCCAGCAGGCGACAGGGGGTTGAAGCTTTCTTT. This gives the protein CASRRQGVEAFF. The V gene is TRBV7-2, the J gene TRBJ1-1, with TRBD1 matching over 9 bases. The CDR3 has 12 amino acids. The germline CDR1 and CDR2 sequences are SGHTA and FQGNSA. The J segment lost 7 bases and the V segment lost 6 bases, leaving 3 bases of the junction unmatched. The full variable domain, completed using reference TRBV7-2 and TRBJ1-1, is GAGVSQSPSNKVTEKGKDVELRCDPISGHTALYWYRQSLGQGLEFLIYFQGNSAPDKSGLPSDRFSAERTGGSVSTLTIQRTQQEDSAVYLCASRRQGVEAFFGQGTRLTVV.

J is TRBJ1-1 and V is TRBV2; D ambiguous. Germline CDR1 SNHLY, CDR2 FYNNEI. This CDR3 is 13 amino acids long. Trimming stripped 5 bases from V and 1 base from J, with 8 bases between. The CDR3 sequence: CASSPQANTEAFF. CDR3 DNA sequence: TGTGCCAGCAGTCCCCAGGCGAACACTGAAGCTTTCTTT.

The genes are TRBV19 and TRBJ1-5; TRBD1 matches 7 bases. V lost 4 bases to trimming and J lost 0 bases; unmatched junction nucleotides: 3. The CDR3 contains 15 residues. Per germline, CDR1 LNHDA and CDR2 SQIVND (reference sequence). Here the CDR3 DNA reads TGTGCCAGTAGTACAGGGGGGTATAGCAATCAGCCCCAGCATTTT. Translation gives CASSTGGYSNQPQHF.

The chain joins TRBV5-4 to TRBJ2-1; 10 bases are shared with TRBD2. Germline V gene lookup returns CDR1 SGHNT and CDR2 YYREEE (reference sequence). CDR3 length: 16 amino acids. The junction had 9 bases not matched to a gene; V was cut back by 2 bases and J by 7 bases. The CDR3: CASSFPLAGEQNEQFF. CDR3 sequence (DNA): TGTGCCAGCAGCTTCCCTCTAGCGGGAGAGCAAAATGAGCAGTTCTTC. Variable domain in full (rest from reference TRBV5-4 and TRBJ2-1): ETGVTQSPTHLIKTRGQQVTLRCSSQSGHNTVSWYQQALGQGPQFIFQYYREEENGRGNFPPRFSGLQFPNYSSELNVNALELDDSALYLCASSFPLAGEQNEQFFGPGTRLTVL.

DNA for the CDR3: TGTGCCAGCAGCTCGGCAGGACTTGCCGGCACAGATACGCAGTATTTT. Translating gives CASSSAGLAGTDTQYF. The chain combines TRBV11-2 with TRBJ2-3; maybe TRBD2 (5 bases). The germline gives CDR1 SGHAT, CDR2 FQNNGV. The CDR3 is 16 amino acids. Trimming stripped 4 bases from V and 1 base from J, with 15 bases between.

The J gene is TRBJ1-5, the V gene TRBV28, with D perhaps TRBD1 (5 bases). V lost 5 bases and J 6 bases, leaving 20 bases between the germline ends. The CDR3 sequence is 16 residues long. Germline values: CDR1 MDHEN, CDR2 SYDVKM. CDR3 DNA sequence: TGTGCCAGCAGTCCATCGGGGGGAGTAGGAGGTCAGCCCCAGCATTTT. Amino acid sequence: CASSPSGGVGGQPQHF.

The CDR3 nucleotides are TGTGCCAGCAGCTTAGGGGGACTAGCGGGCGAGCAGTACTTC. Protein product: CASSLGGLAGEQYF. This chain joins TRBV7-9 and TRBJ2-7; 12 bases map to TRBD2. This CDR3 region has 14 residues. V trimming: 1 base; J trimming: 6 bases; junction bases outside the gene matches: 1. CDR1 SEHNR and CDR2 FQNEAQ come from the germline V gene (reference sequence). The full variable domain, its missing parts supplied by reference TRBV7-9 and TRBJ2-7, is DTGVSQNPRHKITKRGQNVTFRCDPISEHNRLYWYRQTLGQGPEFLTYFQNEAQLEKSRLLSDRFSAERPKGSFSTLEIQRTEQGDSAMYLCASSLGGLAGEQYFGPGTRLTVT.

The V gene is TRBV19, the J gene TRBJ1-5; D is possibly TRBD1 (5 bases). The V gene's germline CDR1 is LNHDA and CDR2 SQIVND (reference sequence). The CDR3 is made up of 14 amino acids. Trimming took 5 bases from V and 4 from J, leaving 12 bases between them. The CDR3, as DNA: TGTGCCAGTAGTCCCTCGGGGGGGAATCAGCCCCAGCATTTT. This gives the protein CASSPSGGNQPQHF.

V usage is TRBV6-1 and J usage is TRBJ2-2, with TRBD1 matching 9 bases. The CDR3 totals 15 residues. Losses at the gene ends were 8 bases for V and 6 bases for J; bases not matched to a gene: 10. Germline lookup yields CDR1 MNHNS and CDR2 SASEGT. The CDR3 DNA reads TGTGCCAGCCGCATGGGGACAGGGTCGGCCGGGGAGCTGTTTTTT. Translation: CASRMGTGSAGELFF.

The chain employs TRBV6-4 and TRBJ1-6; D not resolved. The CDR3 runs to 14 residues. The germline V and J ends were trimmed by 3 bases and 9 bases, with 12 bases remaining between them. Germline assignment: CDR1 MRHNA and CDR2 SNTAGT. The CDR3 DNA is TGTGCCAGCAGTGAGGGAGGAATGGGTTCACCCCTCCACTTT. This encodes CASSEGGMGSPLHF.

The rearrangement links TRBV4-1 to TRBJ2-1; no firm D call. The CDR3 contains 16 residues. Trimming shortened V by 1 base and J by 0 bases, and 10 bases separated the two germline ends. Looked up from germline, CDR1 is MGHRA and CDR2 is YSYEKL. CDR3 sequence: CASSQALPSSYNEQFF. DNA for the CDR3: TGCGCCAGCAGCCAAGCTTTGCCTAGCTCCTACAATGAGCAGTTCTTC.

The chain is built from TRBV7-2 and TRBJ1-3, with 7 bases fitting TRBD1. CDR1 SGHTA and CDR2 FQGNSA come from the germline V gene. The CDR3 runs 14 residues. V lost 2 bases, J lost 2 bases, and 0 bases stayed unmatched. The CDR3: CASSLQGAGNTIYF. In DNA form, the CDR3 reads TGTGCCAGCAGCTTACAGGGGGCTGGAAACACCATATATTTT.

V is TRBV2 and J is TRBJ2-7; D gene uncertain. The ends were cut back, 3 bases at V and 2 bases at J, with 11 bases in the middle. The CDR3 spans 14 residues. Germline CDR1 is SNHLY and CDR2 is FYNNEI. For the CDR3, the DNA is TGTGCCAGCAGTGATTGGGCTGTCGCCTACGAGCAGTACTTC. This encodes CASSDWAVAYEQYF.